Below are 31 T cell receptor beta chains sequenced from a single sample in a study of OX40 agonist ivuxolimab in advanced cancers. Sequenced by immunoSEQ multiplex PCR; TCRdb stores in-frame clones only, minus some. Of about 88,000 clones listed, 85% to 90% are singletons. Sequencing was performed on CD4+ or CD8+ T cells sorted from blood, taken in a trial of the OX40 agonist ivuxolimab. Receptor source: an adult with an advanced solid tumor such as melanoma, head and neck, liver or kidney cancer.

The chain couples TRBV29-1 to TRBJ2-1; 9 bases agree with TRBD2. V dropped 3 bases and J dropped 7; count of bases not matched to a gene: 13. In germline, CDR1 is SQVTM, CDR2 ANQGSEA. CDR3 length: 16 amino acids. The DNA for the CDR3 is TGCAGCGTTGAGAGGGTAGCGGGAGCCGGGGGGAATGAGCAGTTCTTC. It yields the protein CSVERVAGAGGNEQFF.

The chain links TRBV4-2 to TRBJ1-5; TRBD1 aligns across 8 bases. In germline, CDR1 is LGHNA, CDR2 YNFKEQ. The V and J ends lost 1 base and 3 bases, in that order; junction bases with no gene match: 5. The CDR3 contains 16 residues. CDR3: CASSQVAGGLNQPQHF. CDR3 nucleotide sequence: TGTGCCAGCAGCCAAGTTGCAGGGGGCCTCAATCAGCCCCAGCATTTT.

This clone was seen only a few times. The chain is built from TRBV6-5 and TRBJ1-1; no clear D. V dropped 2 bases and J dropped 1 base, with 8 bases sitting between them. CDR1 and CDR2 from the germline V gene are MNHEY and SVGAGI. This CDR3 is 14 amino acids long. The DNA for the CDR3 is TGTGCCAGCAGTTACGGGTTAGGGAACACTGAAGCTTTCTTT. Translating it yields CASSYGLGNTEAFF.

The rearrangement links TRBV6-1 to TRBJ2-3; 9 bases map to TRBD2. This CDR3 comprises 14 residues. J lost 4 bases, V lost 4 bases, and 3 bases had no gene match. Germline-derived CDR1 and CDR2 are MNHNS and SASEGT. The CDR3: CASSVSGGADTQYF. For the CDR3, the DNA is TGTGCCAGCAGTGTTAGCGGGGGAGCAGATACGCAGTATTTT.

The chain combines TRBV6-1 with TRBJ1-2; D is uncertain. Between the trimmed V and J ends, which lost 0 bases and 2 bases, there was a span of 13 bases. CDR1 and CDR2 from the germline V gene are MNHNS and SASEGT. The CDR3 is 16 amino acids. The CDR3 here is CASSEAVTTRNYGYTF. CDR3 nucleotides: TGTGCCAGCAGTGAAGCGGTAACAACAAGAAACTATGGCTACACCTTC.

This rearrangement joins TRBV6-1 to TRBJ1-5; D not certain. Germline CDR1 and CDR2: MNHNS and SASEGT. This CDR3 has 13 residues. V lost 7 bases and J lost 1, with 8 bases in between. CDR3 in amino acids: CASTLTSNQPQHF. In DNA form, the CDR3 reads TGTGCCAGCACCCTCACAAGCAATCAGCCCCAGCATTTT.

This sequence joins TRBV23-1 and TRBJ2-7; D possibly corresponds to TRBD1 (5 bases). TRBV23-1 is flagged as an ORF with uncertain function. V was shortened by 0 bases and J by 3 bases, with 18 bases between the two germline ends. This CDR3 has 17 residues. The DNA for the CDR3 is TGCGCCAGCAGTCAATCGTTGCTTCAGGACATTCGCTACGAGCAGTACGTC. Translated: CASSQSLLQDIRYEQYV.

The CDR3 reads CASSRRQTMGETQYF. The CDR3 region has the DNA TGTGCCAGCAGCCGCCGTCAGACGATGGGGGAGACCCAGTACTTC. The rearrangement uses TRBV14 and TRBJ2-5; D is undetermined. V dropped 4 bases and J dropped 5 bases, with 17 bases sitting between them. CDR3 length: 15 amino acids. Germline values: CDR1 SGHDN, CDR2 FVKESK.

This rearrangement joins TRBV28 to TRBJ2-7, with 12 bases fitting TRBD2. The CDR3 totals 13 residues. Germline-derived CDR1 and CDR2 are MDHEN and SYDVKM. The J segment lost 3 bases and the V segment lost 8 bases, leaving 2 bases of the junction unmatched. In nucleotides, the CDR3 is TGTGCCAGCGGACTAGCGGGACGCTACGAGCAGTACTTC. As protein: CASGLAGRYEQYF. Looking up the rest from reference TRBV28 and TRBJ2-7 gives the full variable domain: DVKVTQSSRYLVKRTGEKVFLECVQDMDHENMFWYRQDPGLGLRLIYFSYDVKMKEKGDIPEGYSVSREKKERFSLILESASTNQTSMYLCASGLAGRYEQYFGPGTRLTVT.

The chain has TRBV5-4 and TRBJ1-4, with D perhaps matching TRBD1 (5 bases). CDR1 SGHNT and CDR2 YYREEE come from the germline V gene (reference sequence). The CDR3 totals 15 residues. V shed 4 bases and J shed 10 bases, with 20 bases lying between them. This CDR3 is CASSLGGDRRGKLFF. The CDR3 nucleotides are TGTGCCAGCAGCCTTGGTGGGGATAGAAGGGGAAAACTGTTTTTT.

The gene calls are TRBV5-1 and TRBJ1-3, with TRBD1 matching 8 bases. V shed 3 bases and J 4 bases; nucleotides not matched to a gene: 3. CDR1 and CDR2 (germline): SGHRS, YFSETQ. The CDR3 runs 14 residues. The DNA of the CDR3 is TGCGCCAGCAGCTATGGGGACAGGGGAAACACCATATATTTT. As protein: CASSYGDRGNTIYF.

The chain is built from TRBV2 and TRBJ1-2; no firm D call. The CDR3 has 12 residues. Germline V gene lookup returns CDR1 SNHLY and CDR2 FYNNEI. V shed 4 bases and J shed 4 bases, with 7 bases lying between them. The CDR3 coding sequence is TGTGCCAGCAGTGCACAGAGCTATGGCTACACCTTC. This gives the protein CASSAQSYGYTF. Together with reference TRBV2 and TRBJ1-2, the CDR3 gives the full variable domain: EPEVTQTPSHQVTQMGQEVILRCVPISNHLYFYWYRQILGQKVEFLVSFYNNEISEKSEIFDDQFSVERPDGSNFTLKIRSTKLEDSAMYFCASSAQSYGYTFGSGTRLTVV.

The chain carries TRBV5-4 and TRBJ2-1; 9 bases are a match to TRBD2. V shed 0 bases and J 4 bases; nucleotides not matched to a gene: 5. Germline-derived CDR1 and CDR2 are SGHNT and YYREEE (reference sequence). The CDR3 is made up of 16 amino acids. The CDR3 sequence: CASSLAGGGAYNEQFF. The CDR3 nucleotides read TGTGCCAGCAGCTTGGCTGGCGGGGGGGCGTACAATGAGCAGTTCTTC.

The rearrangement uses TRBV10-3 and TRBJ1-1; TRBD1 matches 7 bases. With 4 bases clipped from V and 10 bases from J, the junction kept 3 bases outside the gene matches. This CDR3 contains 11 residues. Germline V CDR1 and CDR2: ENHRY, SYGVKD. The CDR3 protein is CAISGGGSAFF. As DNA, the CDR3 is TGTGCCATCAGTGGAGGGGGCTCAGCTTTCTTT.

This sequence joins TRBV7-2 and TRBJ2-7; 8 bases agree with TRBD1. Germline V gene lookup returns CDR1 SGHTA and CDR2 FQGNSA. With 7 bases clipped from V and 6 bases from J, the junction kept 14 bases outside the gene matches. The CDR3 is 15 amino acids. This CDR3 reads CASTYQQGASSEQYF. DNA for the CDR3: TGTGCCAGCACGTATCAGCAGGGGGCGAGCTCCGAGCAGTACTTC.

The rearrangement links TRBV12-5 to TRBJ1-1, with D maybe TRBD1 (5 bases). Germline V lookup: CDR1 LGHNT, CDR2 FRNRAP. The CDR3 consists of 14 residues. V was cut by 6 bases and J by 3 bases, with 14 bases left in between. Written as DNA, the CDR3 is TGTGCTAGTGGGAAACAGGATAAGGACACTGAAGCTTTCTTT. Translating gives CASGKQDKDTEAFF. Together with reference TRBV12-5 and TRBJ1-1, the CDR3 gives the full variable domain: DARVTQTPRHKVTEMGQEVTMRCQPILGHNTVFWYRQTMMQGLELLAYFRNRAPLDDSGMPKDRFSAEMPDATLATLKIQPSEPRDSAVYFCASGKQDKDTEAFFGQGTRLTVV.

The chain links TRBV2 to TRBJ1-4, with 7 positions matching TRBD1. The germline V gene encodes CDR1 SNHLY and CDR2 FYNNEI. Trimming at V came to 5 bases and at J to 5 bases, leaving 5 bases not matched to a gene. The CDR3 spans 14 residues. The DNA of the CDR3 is TGTGCCAGCAGTTTTCAGGGGGGAAATGAAAAACTGTTTTTT. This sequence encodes CASSFQGGNEKLFF.

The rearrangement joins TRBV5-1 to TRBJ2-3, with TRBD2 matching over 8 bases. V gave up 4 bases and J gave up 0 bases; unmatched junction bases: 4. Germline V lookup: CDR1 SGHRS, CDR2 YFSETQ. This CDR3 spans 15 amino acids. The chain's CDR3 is CASSNSGASTDTQYF. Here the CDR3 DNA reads TGCGCCAGCAGCAATAGCGGGGCTAGCACAGATACGCAGTATTTT.

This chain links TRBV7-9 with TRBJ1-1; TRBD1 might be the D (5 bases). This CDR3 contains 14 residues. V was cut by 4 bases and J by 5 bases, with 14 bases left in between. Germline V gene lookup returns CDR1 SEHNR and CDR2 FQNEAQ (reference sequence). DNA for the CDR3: TGTGCCAGCAGCTCCGGGGCCGAAGGGACTGAAGCTTTCTTT. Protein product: CASSSGAEGTEAFF.

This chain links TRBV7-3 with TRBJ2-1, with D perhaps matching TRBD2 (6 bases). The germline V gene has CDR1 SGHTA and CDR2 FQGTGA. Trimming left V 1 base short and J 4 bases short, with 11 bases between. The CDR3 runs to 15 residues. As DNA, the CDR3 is TGTGCCAGCAGCTTAATAGCGGATACTTACAATGAGCAGTTCTTC. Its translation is CASSLIADTYNEQFF. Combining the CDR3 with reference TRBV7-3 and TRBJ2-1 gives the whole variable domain GAGVSQTPSNKVTEKGKYVELRCDPISGHTALYWYRQSLGQGPEFLIYFQGTGAADDSGLPNDRFFAVRPEGSVSTLKIQRTERGDSAVYLCASSLIADTYNEQFFGPGTRLTVL.

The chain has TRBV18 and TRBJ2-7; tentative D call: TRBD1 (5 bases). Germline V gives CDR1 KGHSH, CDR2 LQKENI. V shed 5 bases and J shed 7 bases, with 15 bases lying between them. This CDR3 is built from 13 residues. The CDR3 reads CASSSRDSWEQYF. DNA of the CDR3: TGTGCCAGCTCATCCCGTGACAGCTGGGAGCAGTACTTC.

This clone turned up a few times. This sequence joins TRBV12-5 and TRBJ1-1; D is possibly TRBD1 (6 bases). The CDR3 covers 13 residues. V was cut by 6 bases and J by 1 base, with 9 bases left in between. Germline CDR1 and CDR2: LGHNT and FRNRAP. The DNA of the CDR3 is TGTGCTAGTGGGGGGGCCGGGAACACTGAAGCTTTCTTT. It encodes CASGGAGNTEAFF.

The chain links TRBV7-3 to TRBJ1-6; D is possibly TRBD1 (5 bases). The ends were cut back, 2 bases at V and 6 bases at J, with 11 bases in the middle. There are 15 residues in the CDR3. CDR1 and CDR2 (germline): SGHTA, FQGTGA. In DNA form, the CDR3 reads TGTGCCAGCAGCTTAGGGCCTGACAGTAATTCACCCCTCCACTTT. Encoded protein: CASSLGPDSNSPLHF.

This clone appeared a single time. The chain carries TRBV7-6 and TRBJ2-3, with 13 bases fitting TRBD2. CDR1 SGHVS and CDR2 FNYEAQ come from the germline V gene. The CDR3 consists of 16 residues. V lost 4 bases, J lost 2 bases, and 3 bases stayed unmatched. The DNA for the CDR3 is TGTGCCAGCAGCTGGACTAGCGGGGGTGCCACAGATACGCAGTATTTT. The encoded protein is CASSWTSGGATDTQYF. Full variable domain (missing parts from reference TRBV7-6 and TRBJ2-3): GAGVSQSPRYKVTKRGQDVALRCDPISGHVSLYWYRQALGQGPEFLTYFNYEAQQDKSGLPNDRFSAERPEGSISTLTIQRTEQRDSAMYRCASSWTSGGATDTQYFGPGTRLTVL.

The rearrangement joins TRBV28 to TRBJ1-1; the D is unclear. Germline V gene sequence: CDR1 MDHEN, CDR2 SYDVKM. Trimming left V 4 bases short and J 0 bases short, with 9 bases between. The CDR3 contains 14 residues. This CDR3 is CASSSPAMNTEAFF. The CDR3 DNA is TGTGCCAGCAGTTCTCCAGCCATGAACACTGAAGCTTTCTTT.

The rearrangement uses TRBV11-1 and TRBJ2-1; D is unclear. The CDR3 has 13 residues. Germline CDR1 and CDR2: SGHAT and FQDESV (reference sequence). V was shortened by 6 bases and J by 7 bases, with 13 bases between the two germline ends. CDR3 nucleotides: TGTGCCAGCAGTTACCGGGTGACGAATGAGCAGTTCTTC. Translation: CASSYRVTNEQFF.

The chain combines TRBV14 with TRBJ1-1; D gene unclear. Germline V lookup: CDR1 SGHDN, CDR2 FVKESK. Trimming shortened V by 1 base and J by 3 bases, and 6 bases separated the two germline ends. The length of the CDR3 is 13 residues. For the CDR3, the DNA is TGTGCCAGCAGCCAAGTAAAGGACACTGAAGCTTTCTTT. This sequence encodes CASSQVKDTEAFF.

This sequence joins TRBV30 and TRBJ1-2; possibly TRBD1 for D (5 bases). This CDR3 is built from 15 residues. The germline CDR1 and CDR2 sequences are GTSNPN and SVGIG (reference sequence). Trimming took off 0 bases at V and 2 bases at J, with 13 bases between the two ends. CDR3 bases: TGTGCCTGGAGTGTTGGAGGGGTGCTAAACTATGGCTACACCTTC. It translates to CAWSVGGVLNYGYTF.

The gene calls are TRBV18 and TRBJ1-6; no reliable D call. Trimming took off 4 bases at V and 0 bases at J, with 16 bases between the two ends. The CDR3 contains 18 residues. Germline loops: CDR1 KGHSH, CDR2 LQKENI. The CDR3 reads CASSLISRQSSYNSPLHF. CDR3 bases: TGTGCCAGCTCACTGATCTCCAGGCAGAGCTCCTATAATTCACCCCTCCACTTT.

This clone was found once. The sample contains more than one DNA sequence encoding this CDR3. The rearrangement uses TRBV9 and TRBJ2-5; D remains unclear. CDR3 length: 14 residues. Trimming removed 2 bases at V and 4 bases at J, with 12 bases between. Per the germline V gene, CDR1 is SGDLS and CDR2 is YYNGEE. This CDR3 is CASSVGPYLETQYF. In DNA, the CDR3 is TGTGCCAGCAGCGTGGGTCCCTACCTAGAGACCCAGTACTTC.

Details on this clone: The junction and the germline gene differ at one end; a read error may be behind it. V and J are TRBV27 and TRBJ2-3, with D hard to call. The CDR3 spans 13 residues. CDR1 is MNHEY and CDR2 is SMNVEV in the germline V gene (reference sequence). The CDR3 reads CASSSTISDTQYF. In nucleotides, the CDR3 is TGTGCCAGCAGCTCCACGATCTCAGATACACAGTATTTT.